Listed below are T cell receptor beta chains from one sample, sequenced in a study of blood T cell repertoires in COVID-19. TCRdb's copy holds only in-frame clones and misses some; the assay was immunoSEQ multiplex PCR. In the table there are about 260,000 clones, around 87% of which are singletons. The sample comprised peripheral blood. These receptors were obtained from a woman aged 40-49 years who had recovered from COVID-19. Both conserved end residues are part of each CDR3. Fields, in order: CDR3 length, D gene, clone size, J gene, V gene, CDR3 protein, CDR3 DNA. The D gene is left open where the match is weak. Size is stated for part of the rows, as once, few or many counts, or as a class when the clone is expanded.

CDR3 length: 11
D gene: TRBD1
clone size: -
J gene: TRBJ1-2
V gene: TRBV28
CDR3 protein: CASSDREGYTF
CDR3 DNA: TGTGCCAGCAGCGACAGGGAGGGCTACACCTTC

CDR3 length: 16
D gene: TRBD2
clone size: once
J gene: TRBJ2-1
V gene: TRBV5-6
CDR3 protein: CASSWGLAGPYNEQFF
CDR3 DNA: TGTGCCAGCAGTTGGGGTCTAGCGGGACCCTACAATGAGCAGTTCTTC

CDR3 length: 9
D gene: -
clone size: -
J gene: TRBJ1-5
V gene: TRBV20-1
CDR3 protein: CSASLPQHF
CDR3 DNA: TGCAGTGCTTCTCTGCCCCAGCATTTT

CDR3 length: 15
D gene: -
clone size: -
J gene: TRBJ1-4
V gene: TRBV4-3
CDR3 protein: CASSQSTDYNEKLFF
CDR3 DNA: TGCGCCAGCAGCCAATCGACCGACTATAATGAAAAACTGTTTTTT

CDR3 length: 15
D gene: -
clone size: -
J gene: TRBJ1-1
V gene: TRBV28
CDR3 protein: CASSFEGHLNTEAFF
CDR3 DNA: TGTGCCAGCAGTTTTGAGGGACATTTGAACACTGAAGCTTTCTTT

CDR3 length: 16
D gene: -
clone size: once
J gene: TRBJ1-1
V gene: TRBV11-2
CDR3 protein: CASSLAPQGLGTEAFF
CDR3 DNA: TGTGCCAGCAGCTTAGCTCCACAGGGTTTAGGAACTGAAGCTTTCTTT

CDR3 length: 14
D gene: -
clone size: -
J gene: TRBJ1-3
V gene: TRBV7-8
CDR3 protein: CASSLRGYGNTIYF
CDR3 DNA: TGTGCCAGCAGCTTAAGGGGTTATGGAAACACCATATATTTT

CDR3 length: 15
D gene: -
clone size: -
J gene: TRBJ2-3
V gene: TRBV23-1
CDR3 protein: CASSQYVTGTDTQYF
CDR3 DNA: TGCGCCAGCAGTCAATACGTGACAGGCACAGATACGCAGTATTTT

CDR3 length: 16
D gene: TRBD1
clone size: -
J gene: TRBJ1-4
V gene: TRBV23-1
CDR3 protein: CASSRPTGTVNEKLFF
CDR3 DNA: TGCGCCAGCAGTCGACCGACCGGGACAGTTAATGAAAAACTGTTTTTT

CDR3 length: 16
D gene: TRBD1
clone size: -
J gene: TRBJ1-6
V gene: TRBV2
CDR3 protein: CASRARQGLADSPLHF
CDR3 DNA: TGTGCCAGCAGGGCTAGACAGGGTTTGGCCGATTCACCCCTCCACTTT

CDR3 length: 16
D gene: TRBD2
clone size: once
J gene: TRBJ2-1
V gene: TRBV6-4
CDR3 protein: CASSDDIAGGNNEQFF
CDR3 DNA: TGTGCCAGCAGTGACGATATAGCGGGGGGAAATAATGAGCAGTTCTTC

CDR3 length: 15
D gene: TRBD1
clone size: -
J gene: TRBJ1-2
V gene: TRBV6-5
CDR3 protein: CASTRRRQGGYGYTF
CDR3 DNA: TGTGCCAGCACCCGAAGGAGACAGGGTGGCTATGGCTACACCTTC

CDR3 length: 13
D gene: -
clone size: -
J gene: TRBJ2-5
V gene: TRBV11-3
CDR3 protein: CASSLVGRETQYF
CDR3 DNA: TGTGCCAGCAGCCTCGTTGGGCGAGAGACCCAGTACTTC

CDR3 length: 14
D gene: -
clone size: -
J gene: TRBJ2-1
V gene: TRBV6-5
CDR3 protein: CASSRWGLYNEQFF
CDR3 DNA: TGTGCCAGCAGCCGATGGGGCCTCTACAATGAGCAGTTCTTC

CDR3 length: 13
D gene: TRBD1
clone size: -
J gene: TRBJ1-1
V gene: TRBV7-2
CDR3 protein: CASSSGQGNEAFF
CDR3 DNA: TGTGCCAGCAGCTCGGGACAGGGGAATGAAGCTTTCTTT

CDR3 length: 15
D gene: TRBD1
clone size: -
J gene: TRBJ1-2
V gene: TRBV4-1
CDR3 protein: CASSQGDRGLYGYTF
CDR3 DNA: TGCGCCAGCAGCCAAGGGGACAGGGGGCTTTATGGCTACACCTTC

CDR3 length: 16
D gene: TRBD1
clone size: -
J gene: TRBJ1-2
V gene: TRBV2
CDR3 protein: CASSDFPLGTGNGYTF
CDR3 DNA: TGTGCCAGCAGTGATTTCCCCCTCGGGACAGGGAATGGCTACACCTTC

CDR3 length: 13
D gene: -
clone size: -
J gene: TRBJ1-2
V gene: TRBV6-5
CDR3 protein: CASSYHSMHGYTF
CDR3 DNA: TGTGCCAGCAGTTACCACAGCATGCATGGCTACACCTTC

CDR3 length: 13
D gene: -
clone size: once
J gene: TRBJ1-2
V gene: TRBV10-3
CDR3 protein: CAIRGWAGEGYTF
CDR3 DNA: TGTGCCATCAGGGGTTGGGCAGGGGAAGGCTACACCTTC

CDR3 length: 16
D gene: TRBD1
clone size: -
J gene: TRBJ2-2
V gene: TRBV7-3
CDR3 protein: CASSLSQGRDTGELFF
CDR3 DNA: TGTGCCAGCAGCTTGTCACAGGGGCGAGACACCGGGGAGCTGTTTTTT